What follows are 20 T cell receptor beta chains derived from one specimen sequenced in a study of technical replicates of blood from a handful of donors (dated 2017 in TCRdb). Library construction relied on the immunoSEQ multiplex PCR assay. TCRdb obtained this table from immuneACCESS and retained in-frame rearrangements with V and J assigned. These tables miss some clones; where compared with another copy, unresolved V genes account for less than half of the shortfall, and the remainder is unexplained. The sample includes 55,000 to 60,000 clones, with roughly 93% observed a single time. The ten largest clones take up about 4% of the sample. The source material was PBMCs. The receptors stem from a human donor in good health. Some clones in this sample may be carry-over from other donors' samples.

The genes are TRBV4-3 and TRBJ2-5, with 8 bases matching TRBD2. This CDR3 comprises 16 residues. Germline V gives CDR1 LGHNA, CDR2 YSLEER. V gave up 0 bases and J gave up 2 bases; unmatched junction bases: 5. As DNA, the CDR3 is TGCGCCAGCAGCCAAGACAGCGGGAGAGGGCAAGAGACCCAGTACTTC. This sequence encodes CASSQDSGRGQETQYF.

About this clone: The sample carries other DNA sequences with the same CDR3. The chain uses TRBV4-3 and TRBJ2-7; TRBD2 might be the D (7 bases). Germline V gives CDR1 LGHNA, CDR2 YSLEER. The CDR3 has 15 amino acids. Deletions cut 0 bases from V and 4 bases from J, with 13 bases between. For the CDR3, the DNA is TGCGCCAGCAGCCAAGATCGCGGGGGCTCGTACGAGCAGTACTTC. Its protein product is CASSQDRGGSYEQYF.

This clone was recorded only once. This chain connects TRBV19 to TRBJ2-2; D is possibly TRBD2 (5 bases). The CDR3 runs to 15 residues. The V gene lost 5 bases and the J gene lost 5 bases, with 15 bases spanning the gap. In germline, CDR1 is LNHDA, CDR2 SQIVND (reference sequence). CDR3 sequence reads: CASSLTGFGTGELFF. Written as DNA, the CDR3 is TGTGCCAGTAGTCTTACGGGGTTTGGTACCGGGGAGCTGTTTTTT.

The chain joins TRBV7-9 to TRBJ1-6; D is undetermined. The CDR3 is made up of 17 amino acids. The V and J ends lost 1 base and 0 bases respectively, with 10 bases between them. CDR1 SEHNR and CDR2 FQNEAQ come from the germline V gene (reference sequence). The CDR3 sequence is CASSLEILSSYNSPLHF. In nucleotides, the CDR3 is TGTGCCAGCAGCTTAGAAATTCTGAGCTCCTATAATTCACCCCTCCACTTT.

This chain connects TRBV18 to TRBJ2-1; 12 nucleotides line up with TRBD2. The CDR3 runs 16 residues. The V and J ends lost 3 bases and 7 bases, in that order; junction bases with no gene match: 7. Germline V gene lookup returns CDR1 KGHSH and CDR2 LQKENI. CDR3 loop: CASSPTTSGSGNEQFF. The CDR3, as DNA: TGTGCCAGCTCACCGACGACTAGCGGGAGTGGGAATGAGCAGTTCTTC.

The genes are TRBV7-3 and TRBJ2-2, with 7 bases that match TRBD1. J gave up 5 bases and V 4 bases, and 7 bases lay outside the gene matches. CDR1 and CDR2 (germline): SGHTA, FQGTGA. This CDR3 has 15 residues. CDR3 residues: CASSYGQVPTGELFF. CDR3 DNA sequence: TGTGCCAGCAGCTACGGACAGGTACCGACCGGGGAGCTGTTTTTT.

The chain combines TRBV7-3 with TRBJ2-1, with 13 bases fitting TRBD2. Germline CDR1 is SGHTA and CDR2 is FQGTGA. The CDR3 spans 16 residues. The V gene end was trimmed by 5 bases and the J gene end by 9 bases; junction bases not matched to a gene: 10. The CDR3 here is CASSPGGLAGVGEQFF. For the CDR3, the DNA is TGTGCCAGCAGCCCGGGCGGACTAGCGGGAGTGGGTGAGCAGTTCTTC.

The chain employs TRBV4-3 and TRBJ2-7; D unclear. Germline V gene lookup returns CDR1 LGHNA and CDR2 YSLEER. The CDR3 consists of 15 residues. Trimming shortened V by 0 bases and J by 6 bases, and 15 bases separated the two germline ends. The CDR3 coding sequence is TGCGCCAGCAGCCAAGAGAGAACCAGGTTAAGCGAGCAGTACTTC. It yields the protein CASSQERTRLSEQYF.

The V call is TRBV10-3, the J call TRBJ2-1; TRBD2 agrees at 10 bases. Looked up from germline, CDR1 is ENHRY and CDR2 is SYGVKD. The V gene end was trimmed by 3 bases and the J gene end by 5 bases; junction bases not matched to a gene: 1. This CDR3 has 14 residues. The CDR3 loop is CAISDLAGDNEQFF. As DNA, the CDR3 is TGTGCCATCAGTGACCTAGCGGGGGACAATGAGCAGTTCTTC.

The V call is TRBV5-6, the J call TRBJ2-2; 9 bases line up with TRBD2. This CDR3 contains 19 residues. Germline V gives CDR1 SGHDT, CDR2 YYEEEE. J was trimmed by 6 bases and V by 1 base; bases with no gene match: 16. CDR3 sequence (DNA): TGTGCCAGCAGCTTGACGGACTGGCGGGGGGGTAAAGTAGCCGGGGAGCTGTTTTTT. Protein sequence: CASSLTDWRGGKVAGELFF.

The rearrangement uses TRBV7-9 and TRBJ1-4; D is undetermined. CDR3 length: 13 amino acids. V lost 6 bases and J 3 bases, leaving 8 bases between the germline ends. Germline V CDR1 and CDR2: SEHNR, FQNEAQ (reference sequence). The CDR3 sequence is CASSRRANEKLFF. The CDR3 DNA follows: TGTGCCAGCAGTAGGAGGGCTAATGAAAAACTGTTTTTT.

V is TRBV25-1 and J is TRBJ2-1, with 13 positions matching TRBD2. With V trimmed by 3 bases and J by 7 bases, 3 bases remained unmatched. Germline CDR1 and CDR2: MGHDK and SYGVNS. The CDR3 runs to 15 residues. CDR3 in amino acids: CASSDLTSGRNEQFF. CDR3 DNA: TGTGCCAGCAGTGACTTGACTAGCGGGAGGAATGAGCAGTTCTTC.

The chain couples TRBV7-2 to TRBJ1-2; D is perhaps TRBD1 (6 bases). The CDR3 spans 15 residues. Per the germline V gene, CDR1 is SGHTA and CDR2 is FQGNSA. V was clipped by 1 base and J by 2 bases, with 11 bases between them. The CDR3 nucleotides read TGTGCCAGCAGCTTAGAGGCCACAGGGAACTATGGCTACACCTTC. It specifies CASSLEATGNYGYTF.

This chain links TRBV7-9 with TRBJ1-1; a possible D gene is TRBD1 (6 bases). The CDR3 has 14 amino acids. Trimming removed 5 bases from V and 6 bases from J, with 16 bases in between. From germline, CDR1 is SEHNR and CDR2 FQNEAQ (reference sequence). The CDR3 coding sequence is TGTGCCAGCAGCCCGACAGGCCGAATGCCTGAAGCTTTCTTT. Translating it yields CASSPTGRMPEAFF.

The V call is TRBV5-6, the J call TRBJ2-3; the match to TRBD2 covers 10 bases. The V and J ends lost 4 bases and 4 bases, in that order; junction bases with no gene match: 3. The CDR3 contains 14 residues. Germline-derived CDR1 and CDR2 are SGHDT and YYEEEE. The CDR3 sequence: CASSLSGGADTQYF. The CDR3 DNA reads as TGTGCCAGCAGCCTGAGCGGGGGGGCAGATACGCAGTATTTT.

The chain recombines TRBV5-1 with TRBJ2-2, with D maybe TRBD1 (5 bases). There are 14 residues in the CDR3. CDR1 SGHRS and CDR2 YFSETQ come from the germline V gene. V shed 5 bases and J shed 0 bases, with 8 bases lying between them. The CDR3 DNA follows: TGCGCCAGCAGACGACAGTCGAACACCGGGGAGCTGTTTTTT. Translation: CASRRQSNTGELFF.

The chain is built from TRBV15 and TRBJ2-5; TRBD1 might be the D (6 bases). This CDR3 contains 14 residues. V was trimmed by 1 base and J by 3 bases, leaving 9 bases between them. Per germline, CDR1 LNHNV and CDR2 YYDKDF (reference sequence). The CDR3 coding sequence is TGTGCCACCAGCAGAGTGGACAGAAAAGAGACCCAGTACTTC. Amino acids: CATSRVDRKETQYF.

The CDR3 sequence is CASTDRPGQAHF. In nucleotides, the CDR3 is TGTGCCAGCACCGATAGACCGGGACAAGCTCACTTT. This chain joins TRBV28 and TRBJ1-6, with D possibly TRBD1 on 6 matching bases. Germline V lookup: CDR1 MDHEN, CDR2 SYDVKM. V lost 7 bases and J 19 bases, leaving 20 bases between the germline ends. The CDR3 contains 12 residues. Supplemented by reference TRBV28 and TRBJ1-6, the full variable domain reads DVKVTQSSRYLVKRTGEKVFLECVQDMDHENMFWYRQDPGLGLRLIYFSYDVKMKEKGDIPEGYSVSREKKERFSLILESASTNQTSMYLCASTDRPGQAHFGNGTRLTVT.

The V call is TRBV5-6, the J call TRBJ1-1; possible D gene TRBD1, 5 bases. V lost 4 bases to trimming and J lost 1 base, with 8 bases between them. The germline gives CDR1 SGHDT, CDR2 YYEEEE. CDR3 length: 13 amino acids. The CDR3 spells CASSATGNTEAFF. CDR3 coding DNA: TGTGCCAGCAGCGCCACAGGGAACACTGAAGCTTTCTTT.

V and J are TRBV7-9 and TRBJ2-5, with a possible D match to TRBD1 (6 bases). Germline CDR1 SEHNR, CDR2 FQNEAQ (reference sequence). This CDR3 has 14 residues. V lost 4 bases to trimming and J lost 5 bases, with 14 bases between them. The CDR3 protein is CASSSGVGGETQYF. The CDR3 region has the DNA TGTGCCAGCAGCTCAGGGGTAGGCGGTGAGACCCAGTACTTC.